In this sample, the clone carrying this T cell receptor (beta chain) turned up many times. This record belongs to a study of T cells in Graves' hyperthyroidism and ophthalmopathy. As for the study in general: Upon initial diagnosis and before any treatment, peripheral blood was collected.

Deletions cut 2 bases from V and 5 bases from J, with 12 bases between. Germline CDR1 is GTSNPN and CDR2 is SVGIG (reference sequence). This CDR3 is built from 13 residues. Uncontrolled infection, other autoimmune disease, pregnancy or lactation disqualified patients from enrolment. Used for diagnoses were clinical symptoms, serum thyroxine and TRAb, thyroid ultrasound and orbital computed tomography. The authors obtained PBMCs from 9 to 10 ml of fresh peripheral blood. TCR beta CDR3 regions were amplified from RNA. The TCR CDR3 first-round RT-PCR relied on the HTBI primer set. MiXCR was run by TCRdb on the multiplex PCR reads, yielding one entry per CDR3 protein. Here the sample spans fewer than 250,000 distinct CDR3 sequences, about 24% being singletons.

Material: blood. The sequence was collected from a woman in her forties with Graves' ophthalmopathy. The chain uses TRBV30 and TRBJ2-5; D may be TRBD2 (7 bases). The CDR3 coding sequence is TGTGCCTGGAGTAGGGGGGGGATCGAGACCCAGTACTTC. It translates to CAWSRGGIETQYF.